Listed below are T cell receptor beta chains from one sample, sequenced in a study of cytomegalovirus exposure and HLA in healthy donors. Clones were sequenced by immunoSEQ multiplex PCR, and TCRdb holds only the in-frame ones, with some missing. Seen here are about 99,000 clones, roughly a tenth observed once, and the top ten hold under 6.5%. Input material: PBMCs. The receptors were sampled from a man aged 35 to 55 in good health and CMV-seropositive. Both conserved end residues are part of each CDR3. A D gene is named only where the DNA matches it firmly. Clone sizes are given selectively: once, few, many, or a class where the clone is expanded.

d_gene	v_gene	abundance	j_gene	CDR3nt	CDR3aa
TRBD1	TRBV9	-	TRBJ2-1	TGTGCCAGCAGCGTAGCCCAGGGGGTCCATGAGCAGTTCTTC	CASSVAQGVHEQFF
TRBD2	TRBV7-3	few	TRBJ2-3	TGTGCCAGCAGCAAGACTAGCGGAGACACAGATACGCAGTATTTT	CASSKTSGDTDTQYF
-	TRBV7-7	-	TRBJ2-5	TGTGCTAGCAGCTTAGGAGAGGAAGAGACCCAGTACTTC	CASSLGEEETQYF
-	TRBV27	few	TRBJ2-1	TGTGCCAGCAGTCCCCCGAAGACTAGTTATTTGGATGAGCAGTTCTTC	CASSPPKTSYLDEQFF
TRBD1	TRBV30	few	TRBJ2-7	TGTGTAACCCGGGACAGGGTGTACGAGCAGTACTTC	CVTRDRVYEQYF
TRBD1	TRBV9	few	TRBJ1-4	TGTGCCAGCAGCGCCCGGACAGGGGCCCATGAAAAACTGTTTTTT	CASSARTGAHEKLFF
-	TRBV7-2	few	TRBJ2-3	TGTGCCAGCAGCTTAGTCGGACTGGCCACAGATACGCAGTATTTT	CASSLVGLATDTQYF
TRBD1	TRBV5-5	-	TRBJ2-2	TGTGCCAGCAGCTTTGGCAGGGGGACCGGGGAGCTGTTTTTT	CASSFGRGTGELFF
TRBD2	TRBV6-4	few	TRBJ2-2	TGTGCCAGCAGTGCGGGAGGAGGCACCGGGGAGCTGTTTTTT	CASSAGGGTGELFF
TRBD2	TRBV6-4	-	TRBJ2-2	TGTGCCAGCAGGACTAGCGAAGCCGGGGAGCTGTTTTTT	CASRTSEAGELFF
-	TRBV25-1	few	TRBJ2-3	TGTGCCAGCAGCGTCCGGCTGGAACTGGGGGCTGCAGATACGCAGTATTTT	CASSVRLELGAADTQYF
-	TRBV19	few	TRBJ2-7	TGTGCCAGTAGTTGGGGGGATAGGTACGAGCAGTACTTC	CASSWGDRYEQYF
-	TRBV4-1	few	TRBJ1-1	TGCGCCAGCAGCCAGCTACTTAACAGGGTGAACACTGAAGCTTTCTTT	CASSQLLNRVNTEAFF
TRBD1	TRBV29-1	few	TRBJ2-7	TGCAGCGTGCCGGGGACAGAGTCCTACGAGCAGTACTTC	CSVPGTESYEQYF
-	TRBV7-8	-	TRBJ1-1	TGTGCCAGCAGCTCATCCGGGAGAGGGAACACTGAAGCTTTCTTT	CASSSSGRGNTEAFF
-	TRBV6-1	few	TRBJ2-7	TGTGCCAGCAGGGGGCAGGGGAACGAGCAGTACTTC	CASRGQGNEQYF
-	TRBV4-1	-	TRBJ2-1	TGCGCCAGCAGCCAATATCGTGGGGAGATTGAGCAGTTCTTC	CASSQYRGEIEQFF
-	TRBV5-4	-	TRBJ1-1	TGTGCCAGCAACATGGGAGGTACTGAAGCTTTCTTT	CASNMGGTEAFF
-	TRBV5-1	-	TRBJ1-6	TGCGCCAGCAGCTTGGTTTCGGACAGCAATTCACCCCTCCACTTT	CASSLVSDSNSPLHF
TRBD2	TRBV6-1	few	TRBJ2-1	TGTGCCAGCAGATGGGGGACTAGCGGGAGGAATGAGCAGTTCTTC	CASRWGTSGRNEQFF
-	TRBV7-6	-	TRBJ2-3	TGTGCCAGCAGCTTAGCGGGAGGAGTAGATACGCAGTATTTT	CASSLAGGVDTQYF
-	TRBV18	-	TRBJ2-7	TGTGCCAGCTCACCGATCCGGGACATCACCTACGAGCAGTACTTC	CASSPIRDITYEQYF
TRBD2	TRBV7-6	-	TRBJ2-1	TGTGCCAGCAGCTTAGCGGGGGGGAGGACCTACAATGAGCAGTTCTTC	CASSLAGGRTYNEQFF
TRBD2	TRBV19	-	TRBJ2-3	TGTGCCAGTAGGTCCCCGGGAGGGGCAGATACGCAGTATTTT	CASRSPGGADTQYF
TRBD1	TRBV6-5	few	TRBJ2-7	TGTGCCAGCAGCTCCGGGACAGGGTGGGAGCAGTACTTC	CASSSGTGWEQYF